These T cell receptor beta chains were read from a single sample in a study of T cell repertoires in cytomegalovirus infection. TCRdb reprocessed the reads with MiXCR, giving one entry per CDR3 protein. The data contain about 310,000 distinct CDR3 sequences, 25% of them singletons. Their antigens are not known. Sequences were derived from cultured PBMCs, sampled from culture after CMV antigen stimulation. The receptors come from a human donor in good health (CMV status not recorded). Some clones in this sample may be carry-over from other donors' samples. Each CDR3 is given with its conserved first and last residue. A D gene is named only where the DNA matches it firmly. Not every row has a clone size; where given, it reads once, few, many or a size class.

TRBJ2-3	TRBD2	19	TRBV7-9	few	CASSFLRVGPSGSADTQYF	TGTGCCAGCAGCTTTCTCAGGGTCGGGCCTAGCGGGAGCGCAGATACGCAGTATTTT
TRBJ1-5	.	16	TRBV23-1	.	CASSQTFVGCGQPQHF	TGCGCCAGCAGTCAAACCTTCGTAGGTTGCGGGCAGCCCCAGCATTTT
TRBJ2-3	.	12	TRBV7-9	many	CASSLRVDTQYF	TGTGCCAGCAGCTTACGCGTGGATACGCAGTATTTT
TRBJ2-6	.	15	TRBV18	few	CASSPEGPGANVLTF	TGTGCCAGCTCACCAGAGGGACCTGGGGCCAACGTCCTGACTTTC
TRBJ1-1	.	12	TRBV7-6	few	CASSLEGYEAFF	TGTGCCAGCAGCTTAGAAGGGTATGAAGCTTTCTTT
TRBJ2-3	.	13	TRBV4-3	few	CASSPQRSDTQYF	TGCGCCAGCAGCCCCCAAAGGTCAGATACGCAGTATTTT
TRBJ2-5	TRBD2	17	TRBV18	.	CASSPRETSGFQETQYF	TGTGCCAGCTCACCGCGGGAGACTAGCGGTTTCCAAGAGACCCAGTACTTC
TRBJ2-1	.	13	TRBV7-2	many	CASRQGLNNEQFF	TGTGCCAGCAGGCAGGGGCTTAACAATGAGCAGTTCTTC
TRBJ2-1	.	11	TRBV7-2	few	CASSPSNEQFF	TGTGCCAGCAGCCCCTCCAATGAGCAGTTCTTC
TRBJ1-5	.	16	TRBV6-2/TRBV6-3	few	CASNQRSKGAIQPQHF	TGTGCCAGCAACCAAAGATCCAAAGGGGCTATTCAGCCCCAGCATTTT
TRBJ2-1	TRBD2	16	TRBV4-1	.	CASSQDRGRAVNEQFF	TGCGCCAGCAGCCAAGATCGTGGGAGGGCCGTCAATGAGCAGTTCTTC
TRBJ1-6	.	19	TRBV28	.	CASSLTRSGSRSYNSPLHF	TGTGCCAGCAGTTTAACTAGAAGCGGATCCCGCTCCTATAATTCACCCCTCCACTTT
TRBJ2-5	.	11	TRBV20-1	once	CSARRQETQYF	TGCAGTGCCAGGCGCCAAGAGACCCAGTACTTC